Each of the 7 T cell receptor beta chains below was sequenced from the same sample in a study of spatial heterogeneity in lung cancer. Described time point: sample taken at primary tumor resection. Extraction of whole RNA from tumor, nontumor lung or frozen PBMC preceded unsorted sequencing. TCRdb itself ran the 5' RACE reads through MiXCR, one entry per CDR3 protein. The sample carries over 90,000 distinct CDR3 sequences, approximately 8.9% recorded once. The sample here was PBMCs, taken at surgery. These receptors originate from a male donor with early-stage non-small cell lung cancer.

This clonotype was found many times. This sequence joins TRBV5-1 and TRBJ2-1; a weak D match, TRBD1 (6 bases). The CDR3 is made up of 14 amino acids. Trimming shortened V by 4 bases and J by 4 bases, and 12 bases separated the two germline ends. Germline V lookup: CDR1 SGHRS, CDR2 YFSETQ. The CDR3 here is CASSPRTEYNEQFF. The CDR3 region has the DNA TGCGCCAGCAGCCCTCGGACAGAGTACAATGAGCAGTTCTTC.

The DNA for the CDR3 is TGTGCCATCAGCGGTGCTCGGACACAGGAAGAGACCCAGTACTTC. Amino acids: CAISGARTQEETQYF. The chain couples TRBV10-3 to TRBJ2-5; TRBD1 might be the D (5 bases). This CDR3 has 15 amino acids. The V gene lost 6 bases and the J gene lost 3 bases, with 17 bases spanning the gap. Germline lookup yields CDR1 ENHRY and CDR2 SYGVKD.

At least ten counts were recorded for this clonotype. The V call is TRBV5-1, the J call TRBJ2-2, with a tentative D call TRBD2 (6 bases). Germline CDR1 is SGHRS and CDR2 is YFSETQ. This CDR3 comprises 16 residues. Trimming cost V 4 bases and J 2 bases, with 15 bases left between them. Here the CDR3 DNA reads TGCGCCAGCAGCATCGCCGGGACTCAAAACACCGGGGAGCTGTTTTTT. Translated: CASSIAGTQNTGELFF.

This clonotype was detected ten times or more. The chain recombines TRBV7-9 with TRBJ2-3; D remains ambiguous. V gave up 4 bases and J gave up 2 bases, with 4 bases separating them. The CDR3 has 12 amino acids. Germline CDR1 and CDR2: SEHNR and FQNEAQ (reference sequence). The CDR3 here is CASSSTTDTQYF. Here the CDR3 DNA reads TGTGCCAGCAGCTCTACCACAGATACGCAGTATTTT.

The rearrangement uses TRBV6-1 and TRBJ2-7; D may be TRBD1 (5 bases). Looked up from germline, CDR1 is MNHNS and CDR2 is SASEGT. The CDR3 loop spans 16 amino acids. The V gene lost 0 bases and the J gene lost 0 bases, with 12 bases spanning the gap. This chain's CDR3 is CASSEALAGFSYEQYF. CDR3 DNA sequence: TGTGCCAGCAGTGAAGCGTTGGCAGGGTTCTCCTACGAGCAGTACTTC.

This clonotype has just a few counts. The chain recombines TRBV2 with TRBJ2-7; 7 nucleotides align to TRBD1. With V trimmed by 5 bases and J by 7 bases, 8 bases remained unmatched. This CDR3 has 13 amino acids. In germline, CDR1 is SNHLY, CDR2 FYNNEI. Here the CDR3 DNA reads TGTGCCAGCAGTCAACAGGGGAGAGGAGAGCAGTACTTC. Translating gives CASSQQGRGEQYF.

Of note for this clonotype: Compared with germline, one end of the junction differs, possibly owing to a read error. The V gene is TRBV7-9, the J gene TRBJ2-3; D is possibly TRBD2 (6 bases). Germline loops: CDR1 SEHNR, CDR2 FQNEAQ (reference sequence). CDR3 length: 17 amino acids. This CDR3 reads CTSSLVSPGARTDTQYF. The CDR3, as DNA: TGTACCAGCAGCTTAGTCTCGCCGGGAGCACGCACAGATACGCAGTATTTT.